This TCR beta chain comes out of a study of preoperative IRX-2 immunotherapy in early breast cancer. V shed 4 bases, J shed 0 bases, and the junction held 15 bases outside the gene matches. This CDR3 region has 19 residues. Germline V gene data show CDR1 as SGHRS and CDR2 as YFSETQ. The data were produced by immunoSEQ multiplex PCR, yet TCRdb's version contains in-frame clones alone and is incomplete. The sample consists of fewer than 25,000 clones, 80% to 90% of them appearing once. Treatment here: preoperative locoregional IRX-2 cytokine immunotherapy. Samples came from a phase Ib trial of preoperative locoregional IRX-2 cytokine immunotherapy.

The sample here was tumor tissue, taken after IRX-2 immunotherapy. This sequence originates from a human donor with breast cancer. V and J are TRBV5-1 and TRBJ1-1; 10 bases are a match to TRBD1. The CDR3 loop is CASSPASGTGAFMNTEAFF. As DNA, the CDR3 is TGCGCCAGCAGCCCGGCCTCCGGGACAGGGGCTTTCATGAACACTGAAGCTTTCTTT.